Listed below are T cell receptor beta chains from one sample, sequenced in a study of molecular identifiers for immune sequencing clone quantification. TCRdb passed the PCR reads through MiXCR, listing each CDR3 protein once. The profile shows about 630,000 distinct CDR3 sequences, less than 30% of them singletons. Sequencing input: naive CD8+ T cells from blood, with Jurkat cell RNA spiked in. The receptors originated from a human donor in good health. Some libraries in this study had Jurkat cell RNA spiked in. The CDR3 runs from the conserved cysteine through the conserved F or W. Each record gives: D gene, V gene, J gene, clone size, CDR3 protein, CDR3 DNA. The D gene is left open where the match is weak. Not all rows give a size; the values are once, few, many and, for expanded clones, a class.

d_gene: -
v_gene: TRBV30
j_gene: TRBJ2-1
abundance: -
CDR3aa: CAWSTDNYNEQFF
CDR3nt: TGTGCCTGGAGTACCGACAATTACAATGAGCAGTTCTTC

d_gene: TRBD2
v_gene: TRBV20-1
j_gene: TRBJ2-3
abundance: -
CDR3aa: CSARDIGLAGFTDTQYF
CDR3nt: TGCAGTGCTAGGGATATAGGACTAGCGGGGTTCACAGATACGCAGTATTTT

d_gene: TRBD1
v_gene: TRBV6-1
j_gene: TRBJ1-2
abundance: -
CDR3aa: CASSENGQVRYGYTF
CDR3nt: TGTGCCAGCAGTGAGAACGGACAGGTTCGCTATGGCTACACCTTC

d_gene: -
v_gene: TRBV5-4
j_gene: TRBJ1-5
abundance: many
CDR3aa: CASSLGPTDYSNQPQHF
CDR3nt: TGTGCCAGCAGCTTGGGCCCAACAGACTATAGCAATCAGCCCCAGCATTTT

d_gene: -
v_gene: TRBV20-1
j_gene: TRBJ1-2
abundance: few
CDR3aa: CSARDTPELYGYTF
CDR3nt: TGCAGTGCTAGAGATACGCCAGAACTCTATGGCTACACCTTC

d_gene: -
v_gene: TRBV12-3/TRBV12-4
j_gene: TRBJ1-6
abundance: many
CDR3aa: CASSPLGSPLHF
CDR3nt: TGTGCCAGCAGCCCTCTTGGTTCACCCCTCCACTTT

d_gene: TRBD2
v_gene: TRBV7-6
j_gene: TRBJ2-1
abundance: -
CDR3aa: CASSLLTGSLAGKGNEQFF
CDR3nt: TGTGCCAGCAGCCTATTAACAGGATCGCTAGCGGGAAAGGGCAATGAGCAGTTCTTC

d_gene: -
v_gene: TRBV2
j_gene: TRBJ1-3
abundance: many
CDR3aa: CASSEAGNSGNTIYF
CDR3nt: TGTGCCAGCAGTGAAGCCGGGAACTCTGGAAACACCATATATTTT

d_gene: -
v_gene: TRBV18
j_gene: TRBJ1-5
abundance: few
CDR3aa: CASSPPEGPQHF
CDR3nt: TGTGCCAGCTCACCACCGGAAGGACCCCAGCATTTT

d_gene: -
v_gene: TRBV4-3
j_gene: TRBJ1-1
abundance: once
CDR3aa: CASSQDRAGSNPNTEAFF
CDR3nt: TGCGCCAGCAGCCAAGATAGGGCAGGGAGTAACCCTAACACTGAAGCTTTCTTT

d_gene: TRBD2
v_gene: TRBV9
j_gene: TRBJ2-7
abundance: -
CDR3aa: CASSVDGGSLEQYF
CDR3nt: TGTGCCAGCAGCGTAGATGGCGGGAGTCTCGAGCAGTACTTC

d_gene: TRBD2
v_gene: TRBV4-2
j_gene: TRBJ2-7
abundance: many
CDR3aa: CASSQDRLAGGIEQYF
CDR3nt: TGTGCCAGCAGCCAAGATCGTCTAGCGGGAGGTATCGAGCAGTACTTC

d_gene: -
v_gene: TRBV7-9
j_gene: TRBJ1-6
abundance: -
CDR3aa: CASSTRTDEFRPLHF
CDR3nt: TGTGCCAGCAGCACAAGGACGGATGAATTCAGGCCCCTCCACTTT

d_gene: -
v_gene: TRBV27
j_gene: TRBJ1-5
abundance: -
CDR3aa: CASSLQGHNQPQHF
CDR3nt: TGTGCCAGCAGTTTACAGGGTCACAATCAGCCCCAGCATTTT

d_gene: TRBD1
v_gene: TRBV28
j_gene: TRBJ1-5
abundance: many
CDR3aa: CASSFTGGNQPQHF
CDR3nt: TGTGCCAGCAGTTTTACAGGGGGGAATCAGCCCCAGCATTTT

d_gene: TRBD1
v_gene: TRBV7-9
j_gene: TRBJ2-3
abundance: many
CDR3aa: CASSPDRGRLQWSTDTQYF
CDR3nt: TGTGCCAGCAGTCCAGACAGGGGGCGCTTACAATGGAGCACAGATACGCAGTATTTT